This TCR beta chain was found in a study of CD8 T cells in Susac syndrome. Notes on the study in general: Clonal expansion was not observed in the Susac syndrome CD4+ T cell repertoires.

This CDR3 is 14 amino acids long. CDR1 and CDR2 from the germline V gene are SEHNR and FQNEAQ (reference sequence). V lost 4 bases and J lost 4; bases outside the gene matches: 6. For this clonotype: Its antigen is unknown.

Diagnostic criteria defined recently for definite or probable disease were met by the Susac syndrome patients. The TEMRA cells underwent FACS enrichment, while the CD8+ and CD4+ T cells underwent negative isolation. The authors reverse transcribed about 0.5 to 1 ug RNA with random hexamers. Coverage of TCR beta CDR3 amplification by immunoSEQ multiplex PCR extended to 54 Vbeta and 13 Jbeta. Via MiXCR, TCRdb re-called the immunoSEQ multiplex PCR reads, giving one row per CDR3 protein. The table shows about 240,000 distinct CDR3 sequences, with 96% occurring only once. The receptor comes from a human donor with Susac syndrome. This chain joins TRBV7-9 and TRBJ2-5; 7 bases agree with TRBD2. Sequenced material: CD4+ T cells from PBMCs. CDR3 nucleotides: TGTGCCAGCAGCTACGGGAGGAGCGGAGAGACCCAGTACTTC. This translates into CASSYGRSGETQYF.